Described below is a single TCR beta chain sequence and its context. Its antigen target is currently unknown. Base qualities are not at hand, and no much larger clone is one base apart. The data stem from a study of type 1 regulatory T cells (dated by TCRdb to the early 2020s). Concerning the study at large: An in vitro protocol by which a Tr1-enriched, alloantigen-specific CD4 T cell product named T-allo10 was generated was characterized in the study. Patients with hematological malignancies who were receiving allogeneic hematopoietic stem cell transplantation were the group in which T-allo10 was being clinically evaluated. Findings and caveats that apply to the study as a whole: A more restricted TCR repertoire was observed in Tr1 cells than in non-Tr1 cells, and this restriction was interpreted in the study as alloantigen-induced clonal expansion.

The sequencer listed for this sample is Illumina MiSeq. TCRdb reworked the public reads: Q25 trimming with fastp, MiXCR clone assembly, productive beta chains retained. Rows with a matching CDR3 protein are joined into one entry that keeps the most common DNA and genes. In all, the sample holds 70,000 or so distinct CDR3 sequences, and 20% of those were seen once. Roughly 8% of the sample goes to the ten largest clones. The sequence came from a human donor in good health. The sequencing input was cultured type 1 regulatory T (Tr1) cells, either the whole culture or a sorted fraction (not recorded which). The cell subset or site label, as the study defines it: type 1 regulatory T cells sorted from the T-allo10 product.

At the DNA level, the sequence is TGCAGCGTCGACAGGGCCACTGAAGCTTTCTTT. It translates to CSVDRATEAFF. This receptor chain uses TRBV29-1 and TRBJ1-1, with 7 central nucleotides matching TRBD1. The CDR3 runs 11 residues from the cysteine to the phenylalanine. This entry keeps only the CDR3 DNA: 33 bases, framed from base 1. V and J are trimmed by 6 bases and 4 bases, and the gene matches miss 2 bases of the junction. As encoded in the germline V gene, CDR1 is SQVTM while CDR2 is ANQGSEA.